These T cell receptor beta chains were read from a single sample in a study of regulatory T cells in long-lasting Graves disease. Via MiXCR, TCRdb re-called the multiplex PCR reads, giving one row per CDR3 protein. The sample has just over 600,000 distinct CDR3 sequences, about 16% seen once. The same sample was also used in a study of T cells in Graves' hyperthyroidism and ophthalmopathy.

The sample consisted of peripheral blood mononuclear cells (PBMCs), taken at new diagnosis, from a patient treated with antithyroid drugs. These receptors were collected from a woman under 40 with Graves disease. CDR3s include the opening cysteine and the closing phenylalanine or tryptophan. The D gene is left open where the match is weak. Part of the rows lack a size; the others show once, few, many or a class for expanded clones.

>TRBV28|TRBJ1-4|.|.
CASSLYGAGSEKLFF
TGTGCCAGCAGTTTATATGGAGCTGGTAGCGAAAAACTGTTTTTT
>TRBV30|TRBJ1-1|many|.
CAWRSSGRVNTEAFF
TGTGCCTGGAGAAGTTCAGGACGGGTGAACACTGAAGCTTTCTTT
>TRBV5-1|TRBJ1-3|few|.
CASSHGIPGNTIYF
TGCGCCAGCAGCCATGGTATCCCTGGAAACACCATATATTTT
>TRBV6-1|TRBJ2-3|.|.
CASSWAPYTDTQYF
TGTGCCAGCTCTTGGGCACCCTACACAGATACGCAGTATTTT
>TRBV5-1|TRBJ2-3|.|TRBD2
CASSIPIAGSTDTQYF
TGCGCCAGCAGCATACCTATAGCGGGAAGCACAGATACGCAGTATTTT
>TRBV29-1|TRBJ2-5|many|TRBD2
CSVGPGGEETQYF
TGCAGCGTGGGTCCGGGAGGGGAAGAGACCCAGTACTTC
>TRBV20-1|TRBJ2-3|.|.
CSPRASELTDTQYF
TGCAGTCCCCGGGCTTCTGAACTGACAGATACGCAGTATTTT
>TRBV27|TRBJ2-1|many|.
CATRSSGLTYNEQFF
TGTGCCACCCGCTCATCTGGACTGACCTACAATGAGCAGTTCTTC
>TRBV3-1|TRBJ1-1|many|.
CASSQALNTEAFF
TGTGCCAGCAGCCAGGCACTGAACACTGAAGCTTTCTTT
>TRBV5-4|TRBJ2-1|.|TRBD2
CASSPTSGGYNEQFF
TGTGCCAGCAGCCCCACTAGCGGGGGGTACAATGAGCAGTTCTTC
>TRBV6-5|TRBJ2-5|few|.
CASSYGALAGRETQYF
TGTGCCAGCAGTTATGGCGCGCTAGCCGGAAGGGAGACCCAGTACTTC
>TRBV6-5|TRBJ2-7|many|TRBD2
CASSLSRDSGLAGIRQYF
TGTGCCAGCAGTTTATCCCGGGACTCGGGACTAGCGGGAATTCGTCAGTACTTC